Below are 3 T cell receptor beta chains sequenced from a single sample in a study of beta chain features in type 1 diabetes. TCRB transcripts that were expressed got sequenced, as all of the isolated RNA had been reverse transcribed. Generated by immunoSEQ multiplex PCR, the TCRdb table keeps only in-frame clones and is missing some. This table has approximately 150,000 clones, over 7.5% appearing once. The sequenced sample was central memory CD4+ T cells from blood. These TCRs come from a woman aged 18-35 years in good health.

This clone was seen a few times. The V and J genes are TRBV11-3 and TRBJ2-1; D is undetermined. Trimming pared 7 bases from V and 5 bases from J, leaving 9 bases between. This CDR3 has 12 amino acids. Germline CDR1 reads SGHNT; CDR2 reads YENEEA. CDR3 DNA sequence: TGTGCCAGCACGAGGTCGGACAATGAGCAGTTCTTC. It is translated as CASTRSDNEQFF.

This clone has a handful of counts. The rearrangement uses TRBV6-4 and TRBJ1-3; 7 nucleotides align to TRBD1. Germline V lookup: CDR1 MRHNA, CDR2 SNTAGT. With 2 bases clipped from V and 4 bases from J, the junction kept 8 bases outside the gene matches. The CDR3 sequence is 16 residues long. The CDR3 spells CASSDKGASEGNTIYF. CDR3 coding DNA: TGTGCCAGCAGTGACAAGGGGGCGTCGGAGGGAAACACCATATATTTT.

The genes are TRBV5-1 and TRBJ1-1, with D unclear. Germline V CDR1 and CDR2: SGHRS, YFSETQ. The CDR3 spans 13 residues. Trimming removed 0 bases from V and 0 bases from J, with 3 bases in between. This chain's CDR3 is CASSLDMNTEAFF. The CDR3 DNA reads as TGCGCCAGCAGCTTGGATATGAACACTGAAGCTTTCTTT.